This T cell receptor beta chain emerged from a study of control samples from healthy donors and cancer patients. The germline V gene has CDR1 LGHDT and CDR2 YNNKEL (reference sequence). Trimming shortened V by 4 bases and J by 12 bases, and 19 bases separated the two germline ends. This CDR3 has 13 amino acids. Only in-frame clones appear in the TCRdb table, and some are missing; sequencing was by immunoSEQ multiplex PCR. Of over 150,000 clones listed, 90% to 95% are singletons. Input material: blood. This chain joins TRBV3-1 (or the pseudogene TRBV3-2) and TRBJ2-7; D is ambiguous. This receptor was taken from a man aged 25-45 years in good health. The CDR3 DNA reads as TGTGCCAGCAGCCTCCAGGTTGCTCCGAAGCCGTACTTC. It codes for CASSLQVAPKPYF.